These 32 T cell receptor beta chains originate from one sample sequenced in a study of blood T cell repertoires in COVID-19. Only in-frame clones appear in the TCRdb table, and some are missing; sequencing was by immunoSEQ multiplex PCR. This table has about 44,000 clones, 87% appearing once. Input material: peripheral blood. These receptors all come from a human donor in a cohort sampled during active COVID-19.

The chain has TRBV7-8 and TRBJ2-1, with D maybe TRBD1 (6 bases). Germline assignment: CDR1 SGHVS and CDR2 FQNEAQ. This CDR3 region has 16 residues. The V end was cut by 6 bases, the J end by 8 bases, with 23 bases between. The CDR3 is CASRFKWQGSRDEQFF. CDR3 sequence (DNA): TGTGCCAGCAGGTTTAAATGGCAGGGGAGTAGGGATGAGCAGTTCTTC.

The chain has TRBV11-3 and TRBJ2-5, with D uncertain. The V gene's germline CDR1 is SGHNT and CDR2 YENEEA. The CDR3 spans 13 residues. Trimming pared 3 bases from V and 1 base from J, leaving 6 bases between. CDR3 amino acids: CASSFSGQETQYF. Here the CDR3 DNA reads TGTGCCAGCAGCTTTTCCGGCCAAGAGACCCAGTACTTC.

The chain employs TRBV7-9 and TRBJ2-2; D is ambiguous. V lost 6 bases and J lost 0, with 5 bases in between. CDR1 and CDR2 (germline): SEHNR, FQNEAQ (reference sequence). The CDR3 length is 13 residues. CDR3 amino acids: CASSKPNTGELFF. In DNA form, the CDR3 reads TGTGCCAGCAGTAAGCCGAACACCGGGGAGCTGTTTTTT. Filled out from reference TRBV7-9 and TRBJ2-2, the complete variable domain reads DTGVSQNPRHKITKRGQNVTFRCDPISEHNRLYWYRQTLGQGPEFLTYFQNEAQLEKSRLLSDRFSAERPKGSFSTLEIQRTEQGDSAMYLCASSKPNTGELFFGEGSRLTVL.

This sequence joins TRBV27 and TRBJ2-7; D is perhaps TRBD2 (5 bases). V shed 2 bases and J shed 8 bases, with 16 bases lying between them. Looked up from germline, CDR1 is MNHEY and CDR2 is SMNVEV (reference sequence). CDR3 length: 14 amino acids. CDR3 protein: CASSLRAGWTQQYF. The CDR3 DNA reads as TGTGCCAGCAGTTTAAGGGCAGGATGGACTCAGCAGTACTTC.

The rearrangement links TRBV28 to TRBJ2-7; D possibly corresponds to TRBD2 (6 bases). This CDR3 region has 17 residues. Between the trimmed V and J ends, which lost 3 bases and 2 bases, there was a span of 20 bases. The germline V gene has CDR1 MDHEN and CDR2 SYDVKM. The chain's CDR3 is CASSFSLGTLNAYEQYF. The DNA of the CDR3 is TGTGCCAGCAGTTTTTCTCTCGGGACTCTGAATGCCTACGAGCAGTACTTC. The full variable domain, in which reference TRBV28 and TRBJ2-7 provide the parts outside the CDR3, is DVKVTQSSRYLVKRTGEKVFLECVQDMDHENMFWYRQDPGLGLRLIYFSYDVKMKEKGDIPEGYSVSREKKERFSLILESASTNQTSMYLCASSFSLGTLNAYEQYFGPGTRLTVT.

The DNA for the CDR3 is TGTGCCAGCAGTCCCCACAGTCCAGATACGCAGTATTTT. It specifies CASSPHSPDTQYF. The chain combines TRBV12-3 or TRBV12-4 with TRBJ2-3; D not certain. The germline V and J ends were trimmed by 5 bases and 4 bases, with 10 bases remaining between them. The CDR3 consists of 13 residues.

This clone is a singleton in its sample. The chain uses TRBV29-1 and TRBJ1-1; 9 bases agree with TRBD1. Germline-derived CDR1 and CDR2 are SQVTM and ANQGSEA. The trim removed 7 bases at V and 4 bases at J, leaving 10 bases unmatched. The CDR3 spans 14 residues. CDR3 sequence: CSAGQGGKSTEAFF. DNA for the CDR3: TGCAGCGCGGGACAGGGTGGAAAGAGCACTGAAGCTTTCTTT. Variable domain in full (rest from reference TRBV29-1 and TRBJ1-1): SAVISQKPSRDICQRGTSLTIQCQVDSQVTMMFWYRQQPGQSLTLIATANQGSEATYESGFVIDKFPISRPNLTFSTLTVSNMSPEDSSIYLCSAGQGGKSTEAFFGQGTRLTVV.

The chain links TRBV28 to TRBJ2-7; D remains ambiguous. Germline CDR1 is MDHEN and CDR2 is SYDVKM. V was shortened by 7 bases and J by 0 bases, with 13 bases between the two germline ends. The CDR3 extends over 14 amino acids. As DNA, the CDR3 is TGTGCCAGCAATTCTATACGTAGCTCCTACGAGCAGTACTTC. It codes for CASNSIRSSYEQYF.

The chain has TRBV28 and TRBJ2-7; D is unresolved. The V gene's germline CDR1 is MDHEN and CDR2 SYDVKM. Trimming left V 3 bases short and J 4 bases short, with 7 bases between. This CDR3 has 12 residues. This chain's CDR3 is CASSLRQYEQYF. The CDR3 DNA reads as TGTGCCAGCAGTTTGCGGCAGTACGAGCAGTACTTC.

The chain combines TRBV19 with TRBJ2-5, with 8 bases aligning to TRBD2. Trimming removed 6 bases from V and 4 bases from J; junction bases left unmatched: 4. Germline CDR1 and CDR2: LNHDA and SQIVND (reference sequence). The CDR3 consists of 13 residues. CDR3 residues: CASSGRGGETQYF. In DNA form, the CDR3 reads TGTGCCAGTAGCGGGAGGGGAGGAGAGACCCAGTACTTC.

The gene calls are TRBV7-9 and TRBJ2-1, with 9 nucleotides matching TRBD2. The CDR3 length is 15 residues. Germline values: CDR1 SEHNR, CDR2 FQNEAQ (reference sequence). Unmatched junction bases numbered 7, after V lost 7 bases and J lost 3 bases. CDR3 nucleotides: TGTGCCAGCACCACTAGCGGGTCAAGCTACAATGAGCAGTTCTTC. This encodes CASTTSGSSYNEQFF.

The V call is TRBV11-2, the J call TRBJ1-6, with D possibly TRBD1 on 6 matching bases. Looked up from germline, CDR1 is SGHAT and CDR2 is FQNNGV. V dropped 5 bases and J dropped 9 bases, with 8 bases sitting between them. The CDR3 is 12 amino acids. The CDR3 sequence: CASSPGVSPLHF. The CDR3 DNA follows: TGTGCCAGCAGCCCAGGGGTTTCACCCCTCCACTTT. Full variable domain (rest looked up from reference TRBV11-2 and TRBJ1-6): EAGVAQSPRYKIIEKRQSVAFWCNPISGHATLYWYQQILGQGPKLLIQFQNNGVVDDSQLPKDRFSAERLKGVDSTLKIQPAKLEDSAVYLCASSPGVSPLHFGNGTRLTVT.

The V gene is TRBV7-8, the J gene TRBJ2-1, with a possible D match to TRBD2 (6 bases). Trimming shortened V by 5 bases and J by 7 bases, and 18 bases separated the two germline ends. The CDR3 has 15 residues. Germline loops: CDR1 SGHVS, CDR2 FQNEAQ. The chain's CDR3 is CASSPQEGPWNEQFF. CDR3 sequence (DNA): TGTGCCAGCAGCCCCCAGGAGGGGCCTTGGAATGAGCAGTTCTTC.

This chain links TRBV30 with TRBJ2-2; 7 positions agree with TRBD2. The CDR3 length is 15 residues. V gave up 5 bases and J gave up 2 bases; unmatched junction bases: 8. Germline CDR1 reads GTSNPN; CDR2 reads SVGIG (reference sequence). In DNA form, the CDR3 reads TGTGCCTGGGGGTGGCTAGCGGCTAACACCGGGGAGCTGTTTTTT. It codes for CAWGWLAANTGELFF.

V and J are TRBV6-2 or TRBV6-3 and TRBJ2-7; 11 bases are shared with TRBD1. The CDR3 spans 14 residues. In germline, CDR1 is MNHEY, CDR2 SVGEGT. V was pared by 4 bases and J by 4 bases, with 3 bases of the junction left unmatched. The CDR3: CASSSGQGVYEQYF. As DNA, the CDR3 is TGTGCCAGCAGTTCGGGACAGGGGGTTTACGAGCAGTACTTC.

The chain carries TRBV3-1 (or the pseudogene TRBV3-2) and TRBJ2-1, with 9 bases aligning to TRBD1. Germline assignment: CDR1 LGHDT and CDR2 YNNKEL (reference sequence). This CDR3 contains 15 residues. Trimming at V came to 0 bases and at J to 6 bases, leaving 3 bases not matched to a gene. CDR3 DNA: TGTGCCAGCAGCCAAGATCTGGACAGGGGCAATGAGCAGTTCTTC. It codes for CASSQDLDRGNEQFF.

This clone was counted between two and nine times. This chain uses TRBV6-5 with TRBJ2-5; weak D call: TRBD2 (7 bases). The germline V and J ends were trimmed by 4 bases and 0 bases, with 15 bases remaining between them. The germline gives CDR1 MNHEY, CDR2 SVGAGI. This CDR3 is 16 amino acids long. CDR3 bases: TGTGCCAGCAGTTGGGGGGGCAGGGGTCACCAAGAGACCCAGTACTTC. Its translation is CASSWGGRGHQETQYF.

The gene calls are TRBV5-1 and TRBJ2-1; D is undetermined. The CDR3 is made up of 14 amino acids. Germline assignment: CDR1 SGHRS and CDR2 YFSETQ. The V end lost 1 base, the J end lost 4 bases, and 9 bases lay between the germline ends. The CDR3 bases are TGCGCCAGCAGCTTGTTGGCTTCATACAATGAGCAGTTCTTC. It codes for CASSLLASYNEQFF.

This clone appeared a single time. CDR3: CASSLAAGDTGELFF. DNA of the CDR3: TGTGCCAGCAGCTTAGCGGCAGGGGACACCGGGGAGCTGTTTTTT. V is TRBV7-2 and J is TRBJ2-2; TRBD1 is a possible D gene (6 bases). V shed 0 bases and J shed 3 bases, with 8 bases lying between them. Germline-derived CDR1 and CDR2 are SGHTA and FQGNSA. The CDR3 totals 15 residues.

The genes are TRBV7-2 and TRBJ2-1, with TRBD2 matching 10 bases. The V gene end was trimmed by 3 bases and the J gene end by 7 bases; junction bases not matched to a gene: 15. The CDR3 is 18 residues long. CDR1 and CDR2 (germline): SGHTA, FQGNSA. CDR3 coding DNA: TGTGCCAGCAGCTTGTCCGGGACTAGCGTATCCCAGGGTAATGAGCAGTTCTTC. This sequence encodes CASSLSGTSVSQGNEQFF.

The chain employs TRBV10-3 and TRBJ1-2; tentatively, D is TRBD1 (5 bases). CDR1 is ENHRY, CDR2 SYGVKD, per germline. The CDR3 consists of 12 residues. V shed 6 bases and J shed 4 bases, with 9 bases lying between them. Written as DNA, the CDR3 is TGTGCCATCAGACAGGCCACCTATGGCTACACCTTC. Translation: CAIRQATYGYTF.

CDR3: CASSYSGGGPDTQYF. CDR3 bases: TGTGCCAGCAGTTACTCGGGGGGAGGGCCAGATACGCAGTATTTT. The chain links TRBV6-5 to TRBJ2-3; 7 bases agree with TRBD2. J was trimmed by 4 bases and V by 0 bases; bases with no gene match: 4. CDR1 and CDR2 (germline): MNHEY, SVGAGI. There are 15 residues in the CDR3.

V usage is TRBV28 and J usage is TRBJ1-3, with 7 positions matching TRBD1. J lost 4 bases, V lost 7 bases, and 7 bases had no gene match. This CDR3 comprises 14 residues. The V gene's germline CDR1 is MDHEN and CDR2 SYDVKM. The CDR3: CASTWTGVGNTIYF. The CDR3, as DNA: TGTGCCAGCACCTGGACAGGCGTGGGAAACACCATATATTTT.

The V gene is TRBV12-3 or TRBV12-4, the J gene TRBJ2-1; TRBD1 aligns across 10 bases. With V trimmed by 8 bases and J by 9 bases, 1 base remained unmatched. CDR3 length equals 11 residues. The CDR3 DNA follows: TGTGCCAGCGGACAGGGGGGTGAGCAGTTCTTC. Translating it yields CASGQGGEQFF.

The chain carries TRBV5-1 and TRBJ2-2, with 7 bases aligning to TRBD1. With V trimmed by 6 bases and J by 5 bases, 10 bases remained unmatched. In germline, CDR1 is SGHRS, CDR2 YFSETQ. The length of the CDR3 is 15 residues. In DNA, the CDR3 is TGCGCCAGCACCCACGGGGCAGGGGGAACCGGGGAGCTGTTTTTT. It is translated as CASTHGAGGTGELFF.

The chain uses TRBV4-1 and TRBJ2-7, with 14 bases lining up with TRBD2. The germline CDR1 and CDR2 sequences are MGHRA and YSYEKL. This CDR3 contains 16 residues. V shed 1 base and J 6 bases; nucleotides not matched to a gene: 5. In DNA form, the CDR3 reads TGCGCCAGCAGCCAAGTCGCCGGGACTAGCGGGGGCGAGCAGTACTTC. Amino acids: CASSQVAGTSGGEQYF.

This chain links TRBV18 with TRBJ1-2; perhaps TRBD1 as D (6 bases). CDR1 KGHSH and CDR2 LQKENI come from the germline V gene. There are 12 residues in the CDR3. The V end lost 3 bases, the J end lost 6 bases, and 8 bases lay between the germline ends. CDR3 DNA sequence: TGTGCCAGCTCACCGACAGGAGATGGCTACACCTTC. This encodes CASSPTGDGYTF.

The V and J genes are TRBV7-9 and TRBJ2-3, with D possibly TRBD2 on 7 matching bases. Looked up from germline, CDR1 is SEHNR and CDR2 is FQNEAQ (reference sequence). The CDR3 has 16 residues. Trimming took off 1 base at V and 0 bases at J, with 11 bases between the two ends. In DNA form, the CDR3 reads TGTGCCAGCAGCTTAGGGGGGGGACACAGCACAGATACGCAGTATTTT. As protein: CASSLGGGHSTDTQYF.

The J gene is TRBJ2-5, the V gene TRBV5-4, with D perhaps TRBD1 (5 bases). V lost 1 base and J 2 bases, leaving 6 bases between the germline ends. In germline, CDR1 is SGHNT, CDR2 YYREEE (reference sequence). The CDR3 has 13 residues. The CDR3 sequence: CASSLSGQETQYF. The CDR3 region has the DNA TGTGCCAGCAGCTTGTCAGGGCAAGAGACCCAGTACTTC.

By sample fraction, this clone is medium-sized. The rearrangement joins TRBV5-4 to TRBJ1-4; D not resolved. Trimming removed 2 bases from V and 8 bases from J, with 16 bases in between. CDR1 is SGHNT, CDR2 YYREEE, per germline (reference sequence). CDR3 length: 15 amino acids. CDR3: CASSFGQSGHEKLFF. DNA of the CDR3: TGTGCCAGCAGCTTTGGGCAGAGTGGGCACGAAAAACTGTTTTTT.

This chain uses TRBV7-3 with TRBJ2-1, with a possible D match to TRBD2 (5 bases). CDR1 SGHTA and CDR2 FQGTGA come from the germline V gene. This CDR3 spans 13 amino acids. The ends were cut back, 2 bases at V and 6 bases at J, with 8 bases in the middle. The CDR3 region has the DNA TGTGCCAGCAGCTTAGCACTAGTCAATGAGCAGTTCTTC. Residues: CASSLALVNEQFF.

The chain couples TRBV6-1 to TRBJ1-2; D is perhaps TRBD1 (5 bases). The ends were cut back, 0 bases at V and 8 bases at J, with 13 bases in the middle. The germline V gene has CDR1 MNHNS and CDR2 SASEGT. The CDR3 spans 14 residues. CDR3 DNA: TGTGCCAGCAGTGAAGCAGGCAGGGTGGGCGGCTACACCTTC. Its protein is CASSEAGRVGGYTF.